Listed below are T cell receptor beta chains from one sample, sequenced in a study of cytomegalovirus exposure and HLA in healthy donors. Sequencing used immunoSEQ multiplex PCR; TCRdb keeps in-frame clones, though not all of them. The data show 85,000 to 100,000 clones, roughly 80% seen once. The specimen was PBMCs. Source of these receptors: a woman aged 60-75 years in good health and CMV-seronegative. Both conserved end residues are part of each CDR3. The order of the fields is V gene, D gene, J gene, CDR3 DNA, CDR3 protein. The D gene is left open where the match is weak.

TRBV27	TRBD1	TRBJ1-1	TGTGCCAGCAGTTTATCGACAGGGGTAGGCACTGAAGCTTTCTTT	CASSLSTGVGTEAFF
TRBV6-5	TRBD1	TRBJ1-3	TGTGCCAGCAGCTGGGACAGGGAATCTGGAAACACCATATATTTT	CASSWDRESGNTIYF
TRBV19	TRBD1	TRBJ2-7	TGTGCCAGTAGTAGATGGGCCCTCGACAGGGGGCACGAGCAGTACTTC	CASSRWALDRGHEQYF
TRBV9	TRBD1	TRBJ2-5	TGTGCCAGCAGCGTTGGGACAGGGAATCTAGAGACCCAGTACTTC	CASSVGTGNLETQYF
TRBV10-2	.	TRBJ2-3	TGCGCCAGCAGCGGAGGTGGGGCAGATACGCAGTATTTT	CASSGGGADTQYF
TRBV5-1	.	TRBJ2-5	TGCGCCAGCAGCTTGAGTGCTGGAGCCCAAGAGACCCAGTACTTC	CASSLSAGAQETQYF
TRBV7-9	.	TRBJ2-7	TGTGCCAGCAGCATCACAAGCGACTACGAGCAGTACTTC	CASSITSDYEQYF
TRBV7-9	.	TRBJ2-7	TGTGCCAGCAGCACCATTATCGACAAGCCCTACGAGCAGTACTTC	CASSTIIDKPYEQYF
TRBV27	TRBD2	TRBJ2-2	TGTGCCAGCAGTCCCCAGGGCGGGACTACGGCCGGGGAGCTGTTTTTT	CASSPQGGTTAGELFF
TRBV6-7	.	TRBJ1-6	TGTGCCAGCAGCGCCCGAAGGCGCCCGGGGTATAATTCACCCCTCCACTTT	CASSARRRPGYNSPLHF